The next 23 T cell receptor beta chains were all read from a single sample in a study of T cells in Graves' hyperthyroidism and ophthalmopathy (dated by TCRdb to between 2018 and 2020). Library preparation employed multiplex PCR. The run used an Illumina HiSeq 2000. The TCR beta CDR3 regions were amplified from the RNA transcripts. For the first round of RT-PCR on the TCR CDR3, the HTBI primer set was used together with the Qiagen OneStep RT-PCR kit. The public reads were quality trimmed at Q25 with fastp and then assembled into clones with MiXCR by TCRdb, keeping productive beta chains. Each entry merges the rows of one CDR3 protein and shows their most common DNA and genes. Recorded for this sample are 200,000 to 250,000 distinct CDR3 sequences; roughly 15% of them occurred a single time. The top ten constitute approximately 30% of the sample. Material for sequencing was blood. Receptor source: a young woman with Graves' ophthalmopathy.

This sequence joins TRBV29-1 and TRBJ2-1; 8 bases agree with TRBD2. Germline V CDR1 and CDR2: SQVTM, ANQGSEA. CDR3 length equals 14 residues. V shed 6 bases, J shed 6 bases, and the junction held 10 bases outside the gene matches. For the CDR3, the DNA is TGCAGCGTGAGTCGACTAGCGCCATTCAATGAGCAGTTCTTC. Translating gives CSVSRLAPFNEQFF.

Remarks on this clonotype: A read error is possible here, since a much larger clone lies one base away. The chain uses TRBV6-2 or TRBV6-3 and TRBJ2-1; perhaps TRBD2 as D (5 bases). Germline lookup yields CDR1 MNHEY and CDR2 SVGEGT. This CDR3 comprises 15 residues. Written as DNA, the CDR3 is TGTGCCAGCAGACGTACGAGGGAAGGCTACAGTGAGCAGTTCTTC. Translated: CASRRTREGYSEQFF.

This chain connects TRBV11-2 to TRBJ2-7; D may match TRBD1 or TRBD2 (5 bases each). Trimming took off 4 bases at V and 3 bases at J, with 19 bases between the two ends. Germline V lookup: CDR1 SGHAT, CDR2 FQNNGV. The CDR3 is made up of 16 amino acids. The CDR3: CASSSSSGTAVYEQYF. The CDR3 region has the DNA TGTGCCAGCAGCTCTTCTTCCGGGACGGCGGTCTACGAGCAGTACTTC.

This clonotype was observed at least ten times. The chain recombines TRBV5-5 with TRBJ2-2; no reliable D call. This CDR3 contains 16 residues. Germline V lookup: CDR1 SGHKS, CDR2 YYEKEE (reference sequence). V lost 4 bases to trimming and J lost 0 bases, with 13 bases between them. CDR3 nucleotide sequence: TGTGCCAGCAGCCCCAACTGGTCCGCGAACACCGGGGAGCTGTTTTTT. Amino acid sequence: CASSPNWSANTGELFF.

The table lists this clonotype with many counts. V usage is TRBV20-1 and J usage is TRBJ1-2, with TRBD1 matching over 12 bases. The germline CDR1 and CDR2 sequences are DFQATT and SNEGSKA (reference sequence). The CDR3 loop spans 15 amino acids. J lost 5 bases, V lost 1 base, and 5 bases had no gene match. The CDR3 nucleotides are TGCAGTGCTAGAGCCCGGGACAGGGGGCTTTATGGCTACACCTTC. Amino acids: CSARARDRGLYGYTF.

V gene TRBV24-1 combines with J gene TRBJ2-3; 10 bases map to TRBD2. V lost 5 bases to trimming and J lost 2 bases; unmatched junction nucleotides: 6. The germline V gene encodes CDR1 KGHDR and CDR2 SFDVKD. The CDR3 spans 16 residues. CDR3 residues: CATSVGSGGYTDTQYF. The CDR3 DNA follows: TGTGCCACCAGTGTGGGTAGCGGGGGGTACACAGATACGCAGTATTTT.

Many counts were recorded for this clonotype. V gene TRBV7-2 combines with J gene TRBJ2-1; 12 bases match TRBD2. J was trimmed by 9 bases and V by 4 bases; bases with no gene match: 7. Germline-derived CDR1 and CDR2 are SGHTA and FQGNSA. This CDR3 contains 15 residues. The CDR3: CASSSRTSGEGEQFF. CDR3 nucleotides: TGTGCCAGCAGCTCCAGGACTAGCGGGGAAGGTGAGCAGTTCTTC.

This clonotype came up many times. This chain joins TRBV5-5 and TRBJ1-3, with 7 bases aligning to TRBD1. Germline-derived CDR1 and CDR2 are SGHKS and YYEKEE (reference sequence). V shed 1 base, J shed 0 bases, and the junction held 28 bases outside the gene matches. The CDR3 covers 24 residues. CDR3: CASSLKVGVYEYRGATSSGNTIYF. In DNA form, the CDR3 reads TGTGCCAGCAGCTTGAAGGTCGGGGTATATGAGTACAGGGGTGCTACCAGCTCTGGAAACACCATATATTTT.

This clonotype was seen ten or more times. CDR3 amino acids: CASSLGDRDTDTQYF. In DNA form, the CDR3 reads TGTGCCAGCAGCTTAGGGGACAGGGACACAGATACGCAGTATTTT. The V gene is TRBV7-3, the J gene TRBJ2-3, with 9 bases aligning to TRBD1. The CDR3 is made up of 15 amino acids. The germline V gene encodes CDR1 SGHTA and CDR2 FQGTGA. With V trimmed by 2 bases and J by 2 bases, 2 bases remained unmatched.

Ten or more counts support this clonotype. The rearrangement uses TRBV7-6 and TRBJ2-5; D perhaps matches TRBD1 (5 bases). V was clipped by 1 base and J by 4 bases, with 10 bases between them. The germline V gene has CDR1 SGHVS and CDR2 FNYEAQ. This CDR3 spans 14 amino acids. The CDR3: CASSLVFRVETQYF. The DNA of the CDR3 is TGTGCCAGCAGCTTAGTTTTCAGGGTAGAGACCCAGTACTTC.

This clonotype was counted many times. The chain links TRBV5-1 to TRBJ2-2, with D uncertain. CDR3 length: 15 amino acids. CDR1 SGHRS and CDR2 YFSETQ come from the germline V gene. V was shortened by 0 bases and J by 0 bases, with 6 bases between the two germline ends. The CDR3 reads CASSLDQTNTGELFF. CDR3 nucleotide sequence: TGCGCCAGCAGCTTGGACCAGACGAACACCGGGGAGCTGTTTTTT.

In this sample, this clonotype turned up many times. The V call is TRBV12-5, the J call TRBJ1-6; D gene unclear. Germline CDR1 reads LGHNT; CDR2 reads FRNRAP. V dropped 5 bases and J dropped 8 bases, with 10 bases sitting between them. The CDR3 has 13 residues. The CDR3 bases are TGTGCTAGTGGTACCAACCCCTATTCACCCCTCCACTTT. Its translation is CASGTNPYSPLHF.

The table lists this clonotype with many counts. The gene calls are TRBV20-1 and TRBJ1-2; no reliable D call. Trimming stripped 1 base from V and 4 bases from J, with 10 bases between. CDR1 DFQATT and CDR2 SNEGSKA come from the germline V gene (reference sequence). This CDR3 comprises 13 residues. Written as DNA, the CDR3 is TGCAGTGCTAGAGTCTTAGGCGGCTATGGCTACACCTTC. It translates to CSARVLGGYGYTF.

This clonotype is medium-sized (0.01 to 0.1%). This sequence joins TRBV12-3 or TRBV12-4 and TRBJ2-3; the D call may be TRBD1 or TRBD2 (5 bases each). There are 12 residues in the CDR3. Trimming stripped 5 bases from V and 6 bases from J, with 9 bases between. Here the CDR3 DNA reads TGTGCCAGCAGTCGGGGCGGGGATACGCAGTATTTT. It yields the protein CASSRGGDTQYF.

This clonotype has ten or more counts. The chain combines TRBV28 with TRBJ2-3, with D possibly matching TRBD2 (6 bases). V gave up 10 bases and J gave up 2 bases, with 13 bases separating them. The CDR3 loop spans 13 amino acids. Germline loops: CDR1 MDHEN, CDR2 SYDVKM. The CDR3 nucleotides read TGTGCCACCCGGGAGTCCAACACAGATACGCAGTATTTT. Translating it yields CATRESNTDTQYF.

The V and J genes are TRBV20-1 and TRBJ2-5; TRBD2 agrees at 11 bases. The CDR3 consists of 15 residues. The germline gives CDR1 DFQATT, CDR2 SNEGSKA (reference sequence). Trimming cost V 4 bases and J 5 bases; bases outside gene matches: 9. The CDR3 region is CSAKVPASGRETQYF. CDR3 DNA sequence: TGCAGTGCTAAGGTCCCTGCTAGCGGGAGGGAGACCCAGTACTTC.

CDR3 nucleotides: TGTGCCACCAGTGATTGGGGTCAATTGGACAGGGGGGATCAAGAGACCCAGTACTTC. This gives the protein CATSDWGQLDRGDQETQYF. V usage is TRBV24-1 and J usage is TRBJ2-5, with TRBD1 identical over 10 bases. CDR3 length equals 19 residues. V was pared by 2 bases and J by 2 bases, with 13 bases of the junction left unmatched. Germline loops: CDR1 KGHDR, CDR2 SFDVKD.

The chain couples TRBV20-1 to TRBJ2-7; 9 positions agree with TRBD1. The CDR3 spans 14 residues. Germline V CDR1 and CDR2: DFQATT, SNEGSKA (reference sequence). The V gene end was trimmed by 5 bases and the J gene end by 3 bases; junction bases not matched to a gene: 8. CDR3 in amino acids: CSASGQGGDYEQYF. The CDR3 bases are TGCAGTGCTTCGGGACAGGGAGGGGACTACGAGCAGTACTTC.

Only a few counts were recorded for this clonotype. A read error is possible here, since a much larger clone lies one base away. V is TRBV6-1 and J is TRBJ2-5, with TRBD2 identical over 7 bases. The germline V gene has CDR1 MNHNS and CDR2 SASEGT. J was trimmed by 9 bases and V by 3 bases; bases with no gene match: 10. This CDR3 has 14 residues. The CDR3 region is CASSENRAREAQYF. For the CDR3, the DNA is TGTGCCAGCAGTGAGAATCGGGCCCGGGAGGCCCAGTACTTC.

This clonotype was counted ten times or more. The CDR3 coding sequence is TGTGCCAGCAGTTTAAAGCGGGGGGGCAGCTCCTACGAGCAGTACTTC. Translating gives CASSLKRGGSSYEQYF. This chain uses TRBV27 with TRBJ2-7; the match to TRBD2 covers 10 bases. The V gene end was trimmed by 2 bases and the J gene end by 0 bases; junction bases not matched to a gene: 4. The CDR3 sequence is 16 residues long. Germline CDR1 MNHEY, CDR2 SMNVEV (reference sequence).

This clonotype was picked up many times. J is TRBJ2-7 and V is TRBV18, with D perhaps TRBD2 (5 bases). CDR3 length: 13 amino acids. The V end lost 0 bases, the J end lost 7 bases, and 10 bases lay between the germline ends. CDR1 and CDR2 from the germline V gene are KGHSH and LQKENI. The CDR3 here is CASSPPSAGEQYF. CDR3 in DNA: TGTGCCAGCTCACCACCCTCGGCGGGTGAGCAGTACTTC.

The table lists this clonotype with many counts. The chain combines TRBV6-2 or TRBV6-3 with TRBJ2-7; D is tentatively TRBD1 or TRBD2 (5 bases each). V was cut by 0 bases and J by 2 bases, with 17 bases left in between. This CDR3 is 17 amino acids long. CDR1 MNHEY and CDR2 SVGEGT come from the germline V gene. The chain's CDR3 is CASSYSSRTGPTYEQYF. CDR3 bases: TGTGCCAGCAGTTACTCATCGCGGACGGGGCCAACCTACGAGCAGTACTTC.

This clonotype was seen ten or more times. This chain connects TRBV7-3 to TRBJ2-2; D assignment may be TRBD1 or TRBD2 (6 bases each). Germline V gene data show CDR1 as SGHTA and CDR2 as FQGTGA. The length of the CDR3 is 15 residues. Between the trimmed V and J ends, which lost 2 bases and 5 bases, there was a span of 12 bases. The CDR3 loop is CASSLGQGRTGELFF. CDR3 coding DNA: TGTGCCAGCAGCTTAGGGCAGGGGAGGACCGGGGAGCTGTTTTTT.